A selection of T cell receptor beta chains follows, all from one sample in a study of Ad26.COV2.S vaccination and SARS-CoV-2 variants. Measured with immunoSEQ multiplex PCR; TCRdb has only the in-frame clones, and not every one. Found here are roughly 400,000 clones, about 90% of them singletons; the top ten hold roughly 3.9%. Here the sequenced sample was peripheral blood, taken in a trial of Ad26.COV2.S vaccine versus placebo. The receptors come from a person aged 18-65 years who received the Ad26.COV2.S COVID-19 vaccine or a placebo. The CDR3 runs from the conserved cysteine through the conserved F or W.

V gene	J gene	CDR3 protein
TRBV9	TRBJ2-7	CASSVEGRDGNEQYF
TRBV10-3	TRBJ2-1	CATGPGGSRDEQFF
TRBV24-1	TRBJ1-2	CATSERTGYGYTF
TRBV29-1	TRBJ2-3	CSVEGPGLTDTQYF
TRBV7-9	TRBJ2-7	CASSLGLAGGGSHEQYF
TRBV7-3	TRBJ2-3	CASSLSRGFTDTQYF
TRBV29-1	TRBJ2-3	CSVPSGTSLSTDTQYF
TRBV7-2	TRBJ2-7	CASSLAPASAGSYEQYF
TRBV10-2	TRBJ1-1	CASRRTGQDNTEAFF
TRBV24-1	TRBJ1-2	CATSDRTGNYGYTF
TRBV6-5	TRBJ2-7	CASSYSSRSSSYEQYF
TRBV19	TRBJ2-3	CASSTTGVSADTQYF
TRBV5-1	TRBJ2-7	CASSLPRAHEQYF
TRBV30	TRBJ2-5	CAWTGRNPRKEGIQETQYF
TRBV7-3	TRBJ2-5	CASSPGKGQGETQYF
TRBV18	TRBJ2-1	CASSPPGQGFFEQFF
TRBV28	TRBJ2-4	CASSITEGLKNIQYF
TRBV20-1	TRBJ2-1	CSASSVAGSYNEQFF
TRBV6-1	TRBJ1-5	CASSEDRTAFIQPQHF
TRBV14	TRBJ1-2	CASSHLDRGPYGYTF
TRBV29-1	TRBJ2-5	CSEGHQIKTQYF
TRBV2	TRBJ2-3	CASRGFGVTRTDTQYF
TRBV2	TRBJ2-1	CASSEAGGILDEQFF
TRBV4-3	TRBJ2-1	CASSHGVSSYNEQFF
TRBV7-3	TRBJ2-2	CASSLTGTVGELFF
TRBV7-3	TRBJ2-1	CAVETGPVEQFF
TRBV25-1	TRBJ2-7	CASSEYGGDSYEQYF
TRBV6-2/TRBV6-3	TRBJ2-5	CASSRSGGVQETQYF
TRBV28	TRBJ1-1	CASTGGALNTEAFF
TRBV7-2	TRBJ1-1	CASRNNGGGLMNTEAFF
TRBV2	TRBJ2-6	CASGFLTF
TRBV2	TRBJ2-5	CASSEVAGGGETQYF
TRBV14	TRBJ2-1	CASSRIQRLAVYSEQFF
TRBV15	TRBJ2-1	CATSREASSYNEQFF
TRBV4-3	TRBJ2-7	CASSQGVGSYYEQYF
TRBV5-1	TRBJ2-3	CASSPLSLVGGTDTQYF
TRBV7-6	TRBJ2-1	CASSLGAAPLYNEQFF
TRBV7-9	TRBJ2-7	CAGEPDRAYEQYF
TRBV28	TRBJ2-1	CASSLNGPGGEQFF
TRBV27	TRBJ1-1	CASSLGVTGNTEAFF
TRBV6-2/TRBV6-3	TRBJ2-1	CASSPDLITSYNEQFF
TRBV28	TRBJ2-3	CASSSLAGGTDTQYF
TRBV9	TRBJ2-3	CASSQNPLNTQYF